These 26 T cell receptor beta chains originate from one sample sequenced in a study of cytomegalovirus exposure and HLA in healthy donors. Researchers ran the PCR with 60 Vbeta and 13 Jbeta primers. TCRdb's table, derived via immunoSEQ multiplex PCR, lists solely in-frame clones and lacks some. The table shows about 100,000 clones, with about 80% occurring only once. Sequenced sample: PBMCs. Every receptor here comes from a middle-aged man in good health and CMV-seropositive.

This chain joins TRBV6-5 and TRBJ1-2, with TRBD1 matching 9 bases. Germline V gene lookup returns CDR1 MNHEY and CDR2 SVGAGI. The length of the CDR3 is 15 residues. J was trimmed by 4 bases and V by 8 bases; bases with no gene match: 11. CDR3 region: CASFTGTGWGYGYTF. CDR3 nucleotides: TGTGCCAGCTTCACCGGGACAGGGTGGGGCTATGGCTACACCTTC.

This clone was seen only once. The CDR3 DNA sequence: TGTGCCAGCAGCTTGCTTCTAGGGGCCTACGAGCAGTACTTC. Translated, it gives CASSLLLGAYEQYF. The chain has TRBV5-5 and TRBJ2-7; tentatively, D is TRBD1 (5 bases). V dropped 1 base and J dropped 2 bases, with 10 bases sitting between them. The CDR3 contains 14 residues. The germline V gene has CDR1 SGHKS and CDR2 YYEKEE (reference sequence).

V is TRBV9 and J is TRBJ2-1, with 12 positions matching TRBD2. Germline loops: CDR1 SGDLS, CDR2 YYNGEE. V dropped 1 base and J dropped 1; count of bases not matched to a gene: 6. The CDR3 loop spans 18 amino acids. In DNA, the CDR3 is TGTGCCAGCAGCGTATTCACTAGCGGGGGGTTATCCTACAATGAGCAGTTCTTC. This sequence encodes CASSVFTSGGLSYNEQFF. The whole variable domain, filled in from reference TRBV9 and TRBJ2-1, reads DSGVTQTPKHLITATGQRVTLRCSPRSGDLSVYWYQQSLDQGLQFLIQYYNGEERAKGNILERFSAQQFPDLHSELNLSSLELGDSALYFCASSVFTSGGLSYNEQFFGPGTRLTVL.

This clone was counted a few times. Other nucleotide sequences in the sample specify the same CDR3. The CDR3 sequence: CASSLQVYEQYF. CDR3 bases: TGTGCCAGCAGTTTACAGGTCTACGAGCAGTACTTC. The rearrangement joins TRBV2 to TRBJ2-7, with D possibly matching TRBD1 (5 bases). The CDR3 has 12 amino acids. The V end was cut by 5 bases, the J end by 3 bases, with 8 bases between. Germline V gives CDR1 SNHLY, CDR2 FYNNEI. Combining the CDR3 with reference TRBV2 and TRBJ2-7 gives the whole variable domain EPEVTQTPSHQVTQMGQEVILRCVPISNHLYFYWYRQILGQKVEFLVSFYNNEISEKSEIFDDQFSVERPDGSNFTLKIRSTKLEDSAMYFCASSLQVYEQYFGPGTRLTVT.

The chain combines TRBV10-3 with TRBJ2-5; 9 nucleotides line up with TRBD2. The germline V gene encodes CDR1 ENHRY and CDR2 SYGVKD. There are 14 residues in the CDR3. With 4 bases clipped from V and 5 bases from J, the junction kept 5 bases outside the gene matches. CDR3 sequence: CAISAGTSRETQYF. In DNA, the CDR3 is TGTGCCATCAGTGCTGGGACTAGCAGGGAGACCCAGTACTTC.

V gene TRBV5-1 combines with J gene TRBJ2-7; tentatively, D is TRBD2 (7 bases). The germline V gene has CDR1 SGHRS and CDR2 YFSETQ. V lost 0 bases to trimming and J lost 6 bases, with 10 bases between them. This CDR3 is 13 amino acids long. Here the CDR3 reads CASSLGGGGEQYF. CDR3 nucleotides: TGCGCCAGCAGCTTGGGGGGAGGGGGCGAGCAGTACTTC.

This chain joins TRBV7-2 and TRBJ1-4; D perhaps matches TRBD1 (5 bases). Germline CDR1 and CDR2: SGHTA and FQGNSA. The CDR3 has 14 residues. V lost 4 bases, J lost 3 bases, and 9 bases lay in between. The chain's CDR3 is CASSWRGANEKLFF. The CDR3 nucleotides are TGTGCCAGCAGCTGGCGGGGGGCTAATGAAAAACTGTTTTTT.

The chain employs TRBV7-2 and TRBJ1-3; TRBD1 might be the D (5 bases). Germline V gene data show CDR1 as SGHTA and CDR2 as FQGNSA. The CDR3 length is 16 residues. V lost 2 bases to trimming and J lost 1 base, with 12 bases between them. CDR3 nucleotides: TGTGCCAGCAGCTTAAGTGGGGCGAGGTCTGGAAACACCATATATTTT. Translated: CASSLSGARSGNTIYF.

V gene TRBV6-5 combines with J gene TRBJ2-7; D perhaps matches TRBD1 (5 bases). V was cut by 2 bases and J by 6 bases, with 14 bases left in between. Germline lookup yields CDR1 MNHEY and CDR2 SVGAGI. This CDR3 is built from 14 residues. CDR3 sequence reads: CASSYQDKGREQYF. The DNA of the CDR3 is TGTGCCAGCAGTTACCAGGACAAGGGCCGCGAGCAGTACTTC.

This clone turned up a few times. V and J are TRBV5-1 and TRBJ2-3, with D maybe TRBD1 (5 bases). This CDR3 is built from 12 residues. The germline gives CDR1 SGHRS, CDR2 YFSETQ. V lost 4 bases to trimming and J lost 4 bases, with 7 bases between them. The CDR3, as DNA: TGCGCCAGCAGCAGGGGCCCAGATACGCAGTATTTT. Translation gives CASSRGPDTQYF.

The chain carries TRBV2 and TRBJ2-1, with D possibly TRBD1 on 5 matching bases. CDR3 length: 14 amino acids. CDR1 SNHLY and CDR2 FYNNEI come from the germline V gene. Deletions cut 1 base from V and 8 bases from J, with 12 bases between. Here the CDR3 reads CASSEEQGLDEQFF. The CDR3 DNA reads as TGTGCCAGCAGTGAAGAGCAGGGCCTCGATGAGCAGTTCTTC.

Comment on this clone: At one end, the junction sequence differs from germline, possibly due to a read error. The genes are TRBV7-9 and TRBJ2-7; possible D gene TRBD1, 5 bases. The CDR3 is made up of 12 amino acids. Germline values: CDR1 SEHNR, CDR2 FQNEAQ (reference sequence). CDR3 sequence reads: CSSSLGAGEQYF. The CDR3 DNA reads as TGTTCCAGCAGCTTAGGGGCAGGAGAGCAGTACTTC. Filled out from reference TRBV7-9 and TRBJ2-7, the complete variable domain reads DTGVSQNPRHKITKRGQNVTFRCDPISEHNRLYWYRQTLGQGPEFLTYFQNEAQLEKSRLLSDRFSAERPKGSFSTLEIQRTEQGDSAMYLCSSSLGAGEQYFGPGTRLTVT.

CDR3 nucleotide sequence: TGTGCCAGTAGCAGAGCGGAGACCTACGAGCAGTACTTC. The encoded protein is CASSRAETYEQYF. The V gene is TRBV19, the J gene TRBJ2-7, with D possibly TRBD2 on 5 matching bases. Trimming removed 6 bases at V and 2 bases at J, with 11 bases between. The CDR3 sequence is 13 residues long. The germline V gene has CDR1 LNHDA and CDR2 SQIVND (reference sequence).

The CDR3 DNA reads as TGTGCCAGCAGTTTGGTAAAGGGGGAACTGTTTTTT. This encodes CASSLVKGELFF. The V gene is TRBV28, the J gene TRBJ1-4; TRBD1 might be the D (6 bases). The CDR3 has 12 amino acids. Deletions cut 3 bases from V and 12 bases from J, with 11 bases between. Looked up from germline, CDR1 is MDHEN and CDR2 is SYDVKM. The full variable domain, completed using reference TRBV28 and TRBJ1-4, is DVKVTQSSRYLVKRTGEKVFLECVQDMDHENMFWYRQDPGLGLRLIYFSYDVKMKEKGDIPEGYSVSREKKERFSLILESASTNQTSMYLCASSLVKGELFFGSGTQLSVL.

The chain is built from TRBV2 and TRBJ2-1, with 10 bases fitting TRBD2. From germline, CDR1 is SNHLY and CDR2 FYNNEI. Germline trimming cut 11 bases from V and 7 bases from J; bases unmatched to any gene: 14. This CDR3 contains 15 residues. The CDR3 is CASSALAGAWNEQFF. CDR3 DNA: TGTGCCTCCTCGGCCCTAGCGGGAGCGTGGAATGAGCAGTTCTTC.

V and J are TRBV5-1 and TRBJ2-1; a weak D match, TRBD2 (5 bases). Trimming removed 0 bases at V and 0 bases at J, with 10 bases between. This CDR3 comprises 16 residues. The germline gives CDR1 SGHRS, CDR2 YFSETQ. CDR3 DNA sequence: TGCGCCAGCAGCTTGGACGGGGTTAGCTCCTACAATGAGCAGTTCTTC. Its protein product is CASSLDGVSSYNEQFF. The entire variable domain, with the rest obtained from reference TRBV5-1 and TRBJ2-1, is as follows: KAGVTQTPRYLIKTRGQQVTLSCSPISGHRSVSWYQQTPGQGLQFLFEYFSETQRNKGNFPGRFSGRQFSNSRSEMNVSTLELGDSALYLCASSLDGVSSYNEQFFGPGTRLTVL.

The chain is built from TRBV19 and TRBJ1-4; a weak D match, TRBD1 (5 bases). Between the trimmed V and J ends, which lost 1 base and 8 bases, there was a span of 11 bases. The germline V gene encodes CDR1 LNHDA and CDR2 SQIVND (reference sequence). CDR3 length equals 14 residues. CDR3 in DNA: TGTGCCAGTAGTATAGGCGGGGCGGGCGAAAAACTGTTTTTT. This translates into CASSIGGAGEKLFF.

This clone occurred a few times. The chain links TRBV28 to TRBJ1-2; TRBD1 aligns across 7 bases. Unmatched junction bases numbered 4, after V lost 5 bases and J lost 4 bases. The CDR3 runs to 13 residues. Germline V gives CDR1 MDHEN, CDR2 SYDVKM. The CDR3 protein is CASSPRTGYGYTF. DNA of the CDR3: TGTGCCAGCAGTCCCCGGACAGGCTATGGCTACACCTTC.

CDR3: CASSAREKEDEAFF. The CDR3 DNA is TGTGCCAGCTCAGCGCGGGAAAAGGAGGATGAAGCTTTCTTT. This rearrangement joins TRBV18 to TRBJ1-1; D gene ambiguous. V lost 5 bases and J lost 7, with 17 bases in between. Germline V gene lookup returns CDR1 KGHSH and CDR2 LQKENI. This CDR3 contains 14 residues.

This clone appeared a few times. The chain joins TRBV13 to TRBJ1-3; 8 positions match TRBD1. Trimming at V came to 4 bases and at J to 1 base, leaving 12 bases not matched to a gene. CDR1 and CDR2 (germline): PRHDT, FYEKMQ (reference sequence). The CDR3 loop spans 18 amino acids. CDR3 protein: CASSSQRTGLTSGNTIYF. Written as DNA, the CDR3 is TGTGCCAGCAGCTCACAACGGACAGGGCTTACTTCTGGAAACACCATATATTTT.

This clone has a handful of counts. V gene TRBV15 combines with J gene TRBJ1-4, with D possibly being TRBD1 (6 bases). In germline, CDR1 is LNHNV, CDR2 YYDKDF (reference sequence). The CDR3 length is 14 residues. Trimming removed 8 bases from V and 1 base from J, with 11 bases in between. CDR3 in DNA: TGTGCCACCGGACAGCTGCTAACTAATGAAAAACTGTTTTTT. It yields the protein CATGQLLTNEKLFF.

The rearrangement uses TRBV1 and TRBJ2-5; the D call of TRBD2 is as the table states it, not checked on the DNA. The DNA end is more similar to TRBJ2-7, so the J call may be wrong. TRBV1 is deemed a pseudogene. CDR3 length: 14 amino acids. CDR3 DNA sequence: TGCACCAGCAGCCTGGGACTAGCAGACTACGAGCAGTACTTC. Amino acids: CTSSLGLADYEQYF.

The rearrangement uses TRBV4-1 and TRBJ1-1; 7 bases are a match to TRBD1. Germline V gene lookup returns CDR1 MGHRA and CDR2 YSYEKL. The CDR3 is made up of 12 amino acids. Trimming removed 8 bases from V and 8 bases from J; junction bases left unmatched: 8. For the CDR3, the DNA is TGCGCCAGCCGCGGACAGGCGATGGAAGCTTTCTTT. This translates into CASRGQAMEAFF.

The rearrangement joins TRBV6-1 to TRBJ1-5; 7 bases match TRBD1. Losses at the gene ends were 6 bases for V and 0 bases for J; bases not matched to a gene: 5. This CDR3 is 15 amino acids long. Looked up from germline, CDR1 is MNHNS and CDR2 is SASEGT. CDR3 coding DNA: TGTGCCAGCAGCCCTGGGACAGCTAGCAATCAGCCCCAGCATTTT. The encoded protein is CASSPGTASNQPQHF.

The chain uses TRBV6-6 and TRBJ1-5; D is perhaps TRBD1 (5 bases). Germline CDR1 is MNHNY and CDR2 is SVGAGI (reference sequence). V shed 5 bases and J shed 4 bases, with 9 bases lying between them. The CDR3 is 13 amino acids. This CDR3 reads CASSPQVNQPQHF. In DNA form, the CDR3 reads TGTGCCAGCAGTCCACAGGTAAATCAGCCCCAGCATTTT.

The chain recombines TRBV19 with TRBJ1-2; D is uncertain. This CDR3 comprises 14 residues. The germline V gene has CDR1 LNHDA and CDR2 SQIVND (reference sequence). Between the trimmed V and J ends, which lost 6 bases and 0 bases, there was a span of 11 bases. The CDR3 bases are TGTGCCAGTAGCCCGACGGGGACTAACTATGGCTACACCTTC. Residues: CASSPTGTNYGYTF. Supplemented by reference TRBV19 and TRBJ1-2, the full variable domain reads DGGITQSPKYLFRKEGQNVTLSCEQNLNHDAMYWYRQDPGQGLRLIYYSQIVNDFQKGDIAEGYSVSREKKESFPLTVTSAQKNPTAFYLCASSPTGTNYGYTFGSGTRLTVV.